The entry below describes one TCR beta chain. Antigen unknown. The source of the sample is a study of cytomegalovirus exposure and HLA in healthy donors. On the study more broadly: Within the Caucasian-associated ancestry cluster were around 81% of the approximately 400 genotyped donors. Overall study findings and caveats: Specificity for CMV antigens was confirmed in vitro for a few of the CMV-associated chains.

Each donor was nominally healthy when sampled (though unrecorded immune exposures were likely). In the PCR, 60 Vbeta and 13 Jbeta primers were used. Study processing details: An analysis performed later counted 60 million to 90 million unique TCR beta chains (approximately 12 million of them shared). The protocol was immunoSEQ multiplex PCR, while the TCRdb copy is restricted to in-frame clones and leaves out a portion. V, J and clone size were drawn from that table, and D and trimming were deduced from the DNA. The sample includes around 120,000 clones, more than 60% seen only once; the top ten take around 3.7%. The specimen sequenced was PBMCs. This clonotype was obtained from a man younger than 45 in good health and CMV-seronegative.

In DNA, the CDR3 is TGTGCCAGCAGCCACCGACAGGGTGGCTCCTACGAGCAGTACTTC. Protein product: CASSHRQGGSYEQYF. The V and J genes are TRBV6-5 and TRBJ2-7; 7 positions agree with TRBD1. After removal of 6 bases from V and 0 bases from J, the junction contained 8 bases not matched to a gene. CDR1 is MNHEY and CDR2 is SVGAGI in the germline V gene. The CDR3 consists of 15 residues.